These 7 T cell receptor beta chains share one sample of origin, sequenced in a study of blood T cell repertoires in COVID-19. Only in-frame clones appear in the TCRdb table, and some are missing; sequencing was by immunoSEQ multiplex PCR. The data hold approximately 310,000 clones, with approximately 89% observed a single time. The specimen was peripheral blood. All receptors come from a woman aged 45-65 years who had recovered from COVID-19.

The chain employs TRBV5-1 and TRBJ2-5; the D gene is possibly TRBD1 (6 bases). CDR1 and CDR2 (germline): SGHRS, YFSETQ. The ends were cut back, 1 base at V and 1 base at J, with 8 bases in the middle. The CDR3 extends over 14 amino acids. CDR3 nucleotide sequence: TGCGCCAGCAGCTTGCAGGGGTTCCAAGAGACCCAGTACTTC. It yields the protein CASSLQGFQETQYF.

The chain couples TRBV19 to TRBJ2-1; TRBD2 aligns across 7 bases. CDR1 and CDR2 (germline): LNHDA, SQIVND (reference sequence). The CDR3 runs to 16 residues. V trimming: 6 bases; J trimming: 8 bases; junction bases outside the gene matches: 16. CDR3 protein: CASRNTPSGGGDEQFF. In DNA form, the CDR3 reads TGTGCCAGTAGAAACACTCCCAGTGGTGGGGGGGATGAGCAGTTCTTC.

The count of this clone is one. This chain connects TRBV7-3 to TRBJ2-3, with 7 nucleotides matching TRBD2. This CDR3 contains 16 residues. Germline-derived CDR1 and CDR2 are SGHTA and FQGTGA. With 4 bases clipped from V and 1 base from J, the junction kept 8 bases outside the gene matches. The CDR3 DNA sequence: TGTGCCAGCAGCTGGCTTGGCGGGAGTGGCACAGATACGCAGTATTTT. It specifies CASSWLGGSGTDTQYF.

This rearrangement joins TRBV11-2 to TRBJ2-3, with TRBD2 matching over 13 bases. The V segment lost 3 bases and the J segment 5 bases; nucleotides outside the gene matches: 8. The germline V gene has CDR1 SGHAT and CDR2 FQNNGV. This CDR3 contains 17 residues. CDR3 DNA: TGTGCCAGCAGCTTCCGTACTAGCGGGGGGGCGGGAGATACGCAGTATTTT. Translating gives CASSFRTSGGAGDTQYF.

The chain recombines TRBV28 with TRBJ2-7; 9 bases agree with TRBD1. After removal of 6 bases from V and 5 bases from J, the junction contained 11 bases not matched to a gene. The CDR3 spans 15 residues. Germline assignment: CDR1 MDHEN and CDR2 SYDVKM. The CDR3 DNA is TGTGCCAGCAGCGAGGGACAGGGACCCCCCCACGAGCAGTACTTC. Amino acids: CASSEGQGPPHEQYF. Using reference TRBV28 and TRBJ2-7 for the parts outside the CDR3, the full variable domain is DVKVTQSSRYLVKRTGEKVFLECVQDMDHENMFWYRQDPGLGLRLIYFSYDVKMKEKGDIPEGYSVSREKKERFSLILESASTNQTSMYLCASSEGQGPPHEQYFGPGTRLTVT.

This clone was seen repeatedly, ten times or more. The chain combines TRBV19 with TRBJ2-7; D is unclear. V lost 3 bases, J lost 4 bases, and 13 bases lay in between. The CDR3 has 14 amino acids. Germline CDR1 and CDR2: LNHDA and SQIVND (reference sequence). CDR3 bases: TGTGCCAGTAGTATCCAGTCTAGAGAATACGAGCAGTACTTC. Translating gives CASSIQSREYEQYF.

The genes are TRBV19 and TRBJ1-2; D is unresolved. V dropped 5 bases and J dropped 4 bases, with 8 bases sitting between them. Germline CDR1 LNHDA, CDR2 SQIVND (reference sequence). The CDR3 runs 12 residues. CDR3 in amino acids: CASSGQIYGYTF. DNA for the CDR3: TGTGCCAGTAGTGGGCAGATCTATGGCTACACCTTC.